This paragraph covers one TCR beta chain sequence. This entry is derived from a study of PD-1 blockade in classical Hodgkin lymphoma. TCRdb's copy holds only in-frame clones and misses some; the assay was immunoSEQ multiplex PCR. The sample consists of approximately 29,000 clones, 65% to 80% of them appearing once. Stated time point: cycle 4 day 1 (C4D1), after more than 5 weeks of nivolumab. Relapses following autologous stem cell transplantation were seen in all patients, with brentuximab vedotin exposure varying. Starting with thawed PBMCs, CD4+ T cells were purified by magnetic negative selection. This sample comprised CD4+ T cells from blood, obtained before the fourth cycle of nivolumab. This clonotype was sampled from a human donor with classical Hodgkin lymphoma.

The chain's CDR3 is CASSLFVPRDGYTF. CDR3 nucleotides: TGTGCCAGCAGCTTGTTCGTGCCAAGGGATGGCTACACCTTC. This chain links TRBV5-6 with TRBJ1-2; unclear D gene. This CDR3 region has 14 residues. V was trimmed by 1 base and J by 6 bases, leaving 13 bases between them. The germline gives CDR1 SGHDT, CDR2 YYEEEE.